This TCR beta chain derives from a study of cytomegalovirus exposure and HLA in healthy donors. The germline V gene has CDR1 LNHDA and CDR2 SQIVND (reference sequence). The CDR3 totals 15 residues. J lost 0 bases, V lost 4 bases, and 4 bases had no gene match. PCR involved 60 Vbeta and 13 Jbeta primers. Sequenced by immunoSEQ multiplex PCR; TCRdb stores in-frame clones only, minus some. In the table there are 130,000 to 150,000 clones, 70% to 85% of which are singletons. The sequenced sample consisted of PBMCs. The chain carries TRBV19 and TRBJ2-7, with TRBD1 identical over 9 bases. This TCR was recovered from a man aged 35 to 55 in good health and CMV-seropositive. The CDR3 DNA is TGTGCCAGTAGTAGGGGACAGGGAAGCTCCTACGAGCAGTACTTC. Protein sequence: CASSRGQGSSYEQYF. The full variable domain, its missing parts supplied by reference TRBV19 and TRBJ2-7, is DGGITQSPKYLFRKEGQNVTLSCEQNLNHDAMYWYRQDPGQGLRLIYYSQIVNDFQKGDIAEGYSVSREKKESFPLTVTSAQKNPTAFYLCASSRGQGSSYEQYFGPGTRLTVT.